Shown below are 15 T cell receptor beta chains from a single sample sequenced in a study of cytomegalovirus exposure and HLA in healthy donors. The PCR ran on 60 Vbeta and 13 Jbeta primers. Method: immunoSEQ multiplex PCR; TCRdb's copy keeps in-frame clones and lacks some. The table includes 150,000 to 200,000 clones, roughly 80% detected once. Input material: PBMCs. Every receptor here comes from a woman in her 50s in good health and CMV-seronegative.

This rearrangement joins TRBV18 to TRBJ2-5; tentatively, D is TRBD1 (5 bases). The V gene's germline CDR1 is KGHSH and CDR2 LQKENI. Trimming removed 4 bases from V and 5 bases from J, with 17 bases in between. The CDR3 contains 15 residues. This chain's CDR3 is CASSQMIGARETQYF. CDR3 coding DNA: TGTGCCAGCTCACAGATGATTGGGGCTCGGGAGACCCAGTACTTC.

This rearrangement joins TRBV29-1 to TRBJ1-2; D is ambiguous. V lost 7 bases, J lost 5 bases, and 14 bases lay in between. Germline V CDR1 and CDR2: SQVTM, ANQGSEA. CDR3 length: 12 amino acids. As DNA, the CDR3 is TGCAGCGATGGGCCCGGGGTTTATGGCTACACCTTC. Translation gives CSDGPGVYGYTF.

The V call is TRBV7-9, the J call TRBJ2-1; TRBD1 is a possible D gene (6 bases). This CDR3 is built from 15 residues. Germline assignment: CDR1 SEHNR and CDR2 FQNEAQ (reference sequence). The V end lost 1 base, the J end lost 4 bases, and 11 bases lay between the germline ends. The CDR3 loop reads CASSLDGQIYNEQFF. In DNA, the CDR3 is TGTGCCAGCAGCTTAGACGGACAGATATACAATGAGCAGTTCTTC.

DNA for the CDR3: TGTGCCAGCAGCTTAGGGACTAGCGGCTCCTACAATGAGCAGTTCTTC. Protein sequence: CASSLGTSGSYNEQFF. The chain joins TRBV11-3 to TRBJ2-1, with 10 bases lining up with TRBD2. CDR3 length equals 16 residues. Per germline, CDR1 SGHNT and CDR2 YENEEA. The trim removed 1 base at V and 0 bases at J, leaving 0 bases unmatched.

The CDR3, as DNA: TGTGCCAGCAGCCCGTCGAGCGGGGGGAACTACGAGCAGTACTTC. Its protein is CASSPSSGGNYEQYF. This sequence joins TRBV5-4 and TRBJ2-7, with 9 nucleotides matching TRBD2. V dropped 4 bases and J dropped 3; count of bases not matched to a gene: 8. Germline assignment: CDR1 SGHNT and CDR2 YYREEE (reference sequence). CDR3 length: 15 residues.

The V call is TRBV28, the J call TRBJ1-1; D ambiguous. This CDR3 spans 15 amino acids. The ends were cut back, 1 base at V and 1 base at J, with 10 bases in the middle. Germline CDR1 MDHEN, CDR2 SYDVKM. CDR3 sequence: CASSLSGRANTEAFF. CDR3 DNA sequence: TGTGCCAGCAGTTTATCTGGGAGGGCGAACACTGAAGCTTTCTTT.

The rearrangement uses TRBV5-1 and TRBJ2-1, with 8 bases identical to TRBD2. From germline, CDR1 is SGHRS and CDR2 YFSETQ. The length of the CDR3 is 18 residues. V lost 3 bases to trimming and J lost 0 bases; unmatched junction nucleotides: 11. CDR3 region: CASSSPPAGGLSYNEQFF. CDR3 DNA sequence: TGCGCCAGCAGCTCCCCCCCGGCGGGGGGACTCTCCTACAATGAGCAGTTCTTC.

The chain carries TRBV5-1 and TRBJ2-5; 12 nucleotides agree with TRBD2. Germline V lookup: CDR1 SGHRS, CDR2 YFSETQ. The CDR3 contains 15 residues. V lost 4 bases and J lost 2; bases outside the gene matches: 3. The CDR3 loop is CASSRGTSGQETQYF. CDR3 sequence (DNA): TGCGCCAGCAGCAGAGGGACTAGCGGGCAAGAGACCCAGTACTTC.

J is TRBJ1-3 and V is TRBV15; D not certain. Germline CDR1 LNHNV, CDR2 YYDKDF (reference sequence). CDR3 size: 15 residues. V was cut by 1 base and J by 4 bases, with 11 bases left in between. The CDR3: CATSRGGRAGNTIYF. As DNA, the CDR3 is TGTGCCACCAGCAGAGGAGGCAGAGCGGGAAACACCATATATTTT.

Concerning this clone itself: A read error may account for a junction end that differs from germline. The chain combines TRBV28 with TRBJ2-7; 12 bases line up with TRBD1. The germline CDR1 and CDR2 sequences are MDHEN and SYDVKM. This CDR3 contains 15 residues. CDR3 DNA: TGTGCCAGCGGTTTGGGGGGACAGGGGGCGGACGAGCAGTACTTC. As protein: CASGLGGQGADEQYF.

This clone was seen a few times. The J gene is TRBJ2-5, the V gene TRBV7-6; weak D call: TRBD1 (5 bases). The CDR3 is made up of 15 amino acids. Looked up from germline, CDR1 is SGHVS and CDR2 is FNYEAQ. Trimming cost V 1 base and J 2 bases, with 11 bases left between them. CDR3 nucleotide sequence: TGTGCCAGCAGCTTAGGACTGGCAGGGCAAGAGACCCAGTACTTC. Translated, it gives CASSLGLAGQETQYF.

The chain combines TRBV19 with TRBJ1-2, with TRBD1 matching over 7 bases. Per germline, CDR1 LNHDA and CDR2 SQIVND (reference sequence). CDR3 length equals 16 residues. V was pared by 3 bases and J by 6 bases, with 13 bases of the junction left unmatched. The CDR3 sequence: CASSIRSTTGADGYTF. For the CDR3, the DNA is TGTGCCAGTAGTATTCGCTCCACTACAGGGGCGGATGGCTACACCTTC.

The genes are TRBV20-1 and TRBJ2-7, with unresolved D. The CDR3 loop spans 8 amino acids. Germline V gives CDR1 DFQATT, CDR2 SNEGSKA (reference sequence). V lost 6 bases to trimming and J lost 7 bases, with 4 bases between them. CDR3 amino acids: CSAEEQYF. The CDR3 region has the DNA TGCAGTGCGGAGGAGCAGTACTTC.

The rearrangement links TRBV6-5 to TRBJ2-3; no firm D call. Germline V CDR1 and CDR2: MNHEY, SVGAGI. Trimming took 0 bases from V and 6 from J, leaving 7 bases between them. The CDR3 has 13 amino acids. CDR3 in amino acids: CASSYSGLDTQYF. DNA for the CDR3: TGTGCCAGCAGTTACTCGGGCTTGGATACGCAGTATTTT.

This sequence joins TRBV4-3 and TRBJ2-5, with 9 bases lining up with TRBD2. The CDR3 sequence is 15 residues long. Looked up from germline, CDR1 is LGHNA and CDR2 is YSLEER. Trimming at V came to 4 bases and at J to 4 bases, leaving 7 bases not matched to a gene. CDR3 loop: CASSPGGGALETQYF. In nucleotides, the CDR3 is TGCGCCAGCAGCCCTGGCGGGGGGGCGTTAGAGACCCAGTACTTC.